The 26 T cell receptor beta chains listed next were all sequenced from one sample in a study of T-cell reconstitution after alpha-beta-depleted transplantation in children. The TCRbeta library incorporated unique molecular identifiers. TCRdb called the PCR reads again in MiXCR, with one record for every CDR3 protein. The data contain around 380,000 distinct CDR3 sequences, approximately 11% of them singletons. Sample: PBMCs from the stem cell graft donor, taken from the stem cell graft. The receptors come from a human donor who donated a stem cell graft to a child with acute myeloid leukemia.

This clonotype has a count of ten or more. The CDR3 region has the DNA TGCAGTAACGAAGCGGGGGCGCCAAGTGGTACGCAGTATTTT. It encodes CSNEAGAPSGTQYF. V and J are TRBV20-1 and TRBJ2-3, with 8 bases aligning to TRBD2. The CDR3 runs to 14 residues. V was clipped by 8 bases and J by 8 bases; unmatched bases: 15. Germline CDR1 is DFQATT and CDR2 is SNEGSKA (reference sequence).

This clonotype was recorded at least ten times. The V gene is TRBV5-5, the J gene TRBJ2-7; D might be TRBD2 (6 bases). Trimming took off 3 bases at V and 2 bases at J, with 9 bases between the two ends. CDR1 and CDR2 (germline): SGHKS, YYEKEE (reference sequence). The CDR3 runs 13 residues. The CDR3 sequence: CASSWGGPYEQYF. The CDR3 DNA sequence: TGTGCCAGCAGCTGGGGAGGCCCCTACGAGCAGTACTTC.

The chain combines TRBV7-9 with TRBJ1-5, with a possible D match to TRBD1 (6 bases). The CDR3 has 15 residues. Deletions cut 5 bases from V and 3 bases from J, with 14 bases between. Germline V gives CDR1 SEHNR, CDR2 FQNEAQ (reference sequence). CDR3 residues: CASSQQGSDNQPQHF. As DNA, the CDR3 is TGTGCCAGCAGCCAACAGGGATCAGACAATCAGCCCCAGCATTTT.

This rearrangement joins TRBV2 to TRBJ2-2; no firm D call. V was shortened by 0 bases and J by 4 bases, with 9 bases between the two germline ends. The germline V gene has CDR1 SNHLY and CDR2 FYNNEI. The CDR3 is 15 amino acids. The CDR3 reads CASSEAGSPTGELFF. In nucleotides, the CDR3 is TGTGCCAGCAGTGAAGCGGGCAGCCCCACCGGGGAGCTGTTTTTT.

The V call is TRBV6-5, the J call TRBJ2-2; D is possibly TRBD1 or TRBD2 (5 bases each). The V end lost 0 bases, the J end lost 5 bases, and 13 bases lay between the germline ends. Germline-derived CDR1 and CDR2 are MNHEY and SVGAGI. The CDR3 length is 16 residues. CDR3 coding DNA: TGTGCCAGCAGTTACTCGACAGACCCGGGGACCGGGGAGCTGTTTTTT. Its translation is CASSYSTDPGTGELFF.

This clonotype was counted a few times. The chain has TRBV5-1 and TRBJ1-2; D not resolved. The CDR3 has 13 amino acids. Trimming pared 4 bases from V and 5 bases from J, leaving 12 bases between. CDR1 and CDR2 (germline): SGHRS, YFSETQ. CDR3 loop: CASSNQVSYGYTF. Written as DNA, the CDR3 is TGCGCCAGCAGCAATCAGGTGTCATATGGCTACACCTTC.

This clonotype was found a few times. The chain carries TRBV12-3 or TRBV12-4 and TRBJ2-3, with TRBD1 matching 8 bases. CDR3 length: 16 residues. The V gene end was trimmed by 5 bases and the J gene end by 4 bases; junction bases not matched to a gene: 11. The CDR3 nucleotides are TGTGCCAGCAGTCGACCCCGGACAGGGTTGGCAGATACGCAGTATTTT. Protein sequence: CASSRPRTGLADTQYF.

This clonotype was counted ten times or more. V is TRBV20-1 and J is TRBJ1-3; D may be TRBD1 (6 bases). The germline CDR1 and CDR2 sequences are DFQATT and SNEGSKA (reference sequence). The V and J ends lost 0 bases and 4 bases respectively, with 16 bases between them. This CDR3 has 16 amino acids. Here the CDR3 DNA reads TGCAGTGCTAGAGATATCTACAGGGTACGGGGAAACACCATATATTTT. It is translated as CSARDIYRVRGNTIYF.

V usage is TRBV7-9 and J usage is TRBJ2-7; unclear D gene. Germline values: CDR1 SEHNR, CDR2 FQNEAQ (reference sequence). This CDR3 is built from 12 residues. Between the trimmed V and J ends, which lost 5 bases and 5 bases, there was a span of 10 bases. The DNA for the CDR3 is TGTGCCAGCAGCCTAACAAACCACGAGCAGTACTTC. This sequence encodes CASSLTNHEQYF.

This clonotype has only one observation. An end of the junction does not agree with germline; a read error may underlie this. This rearrangement joins TRBV5-1 to TRBJ1-2; D not certain. CDR3 length: 14 amino acids. Germline lookup yields CDR1 SGHRS and CDR2 YFSETQ. CDR3 in amino acids: CASSEEGRHYGDTF. CDR3 in DNA: TGCGCCAGCAGCGAGGAGGGCCGACACTATGGCGACACCTTC.

J is TRBJ2-7 and V is TRBV3-1, with D possibly being TRBD1 (5 bases). The CDR3 contains 11 residues. CDR1 and CDR2 (germline): LGHDT, YNNKEL (reference sequence). Deletions cut 0 bases from V and 9 bases from J, with 6 bases between. This CDR3 is CASSQDRGQYF. In DNA, the CDR3 is TGTGCCAGCAGCCAAGATAGGGGGCAGTACTTC.

J is TRBJ2-3 and V is TRBV7-9; no clear D gene. V was pared by 1 base and J by 10 bases, with 12 bases between. Per the germline V gene, CDR1 is SEHNR and CDR2 is FQNEAQ (reference sequence). The CDR3 spans 13 residues. DNA of the CDR3: TGTGCCAGCAGCTTAGGCAGAGGAATCGCGCAGTATTTT. It specifies CASSLGRGIAQYF.

The chain links TRBV4-1 to TRBJ2-2, with TRBD2 matching 11 bases. The CDR3 spans 16 residues. Germline values: CDR1 MGHRA, CDR2 YSYEKL. Trimming at V came to 1 base and at J to 6 bases, leaving 4 bases not matched to a gene. Here the CDR3 DNA reads TGCGCCAGCAGCCAAGTGGCTAGCGGGGGGTCCGGGGAGCTGTTTTTT. This translates into CASSQVASGGSGELFF.

The V and J genes are TRBV27 and TRBJ2-3, with unresolved D. Germline V gene data show CDR1 as MNHEY and CDR2 as SMNVEV (reference sequence). The CDR3 covers 15 residues. The V gene lost 10 bases and the J gene lost 2 bases, with 19 bases spanning the gap. CDR3 sequence: CATPTSRPNTDTQYF. CDR3 DNA: TGTGCCACCCCAACGTCACGCCCCAACACAGATACGCAGTATTTT.

This clonotype was observed a few times. This rearrangement joins TRBV12-3 or TRBV12-4 to TRBJ2-4, with D tentatively TRBD1 or TRBD2 (5 bases each). The CDR3 sequence is 16 residues long. V was pared by 5 bases and J by 1 base, with 15 bases between. In DNA form, the CDR3 reads TGTGCCAGCAGTCCAATGGGGGAATGGGCCAAAAACATTCAGTACTTC. This sequence encodes CASSPMGEWAKNIQYF.

This clonotype turned up a few times. CDR3 residues: CAIRDVAGGPGEQYF. DNA of the CDR3: TGTGCCATCAGGGACGTAGCGGGAGGGCCCGGCGAGCAGTACTTC. This rearrangement joins TRBV10-3 to TRBJ2-7; 11 positions match TRBD2. The germline CDR1 and CDR2 sequences are ENHRY and SYGVKD. Trimming cost V 6 bases and J 6 bases; bases outside gene matches: 10. The CDR3 length is 15 residues.

A word on this clonotype: A much more abundant neighbour one base away suggests this may be a read error. V usage is TRBV28 and J usage is TRBJ2-4, with D perhaps TRBD1 or TRBD2 (6 bases each). V was clipped by 8 bases and J by 6 bases, with 20 bases between them. Germline V CDR1 and CDR2: MDHEN, SYDVKM. CDR3 size: 15 residues. The CDR3 DNA follows: TGTGCCAGCGGCCCGGGGGCGGGGATTGGAAACATTCAGTACTTC. Encoded protein: CASGPGAGIGNIQYF.

The chain uses TRBV5-1 and TRBJ2-3; 13 bases fit TRBD2. The CDR3 runs to 15 residues. Trimming took 2 bases from V and 7 from J; bases not matched to a gene: 4. Germline V CDR1 and CDR2: SGHRS, YFSETQ. As DNA, the CDR3 is TGCGCCAGCAGCTTACTAGCGGGAGGGCCAAATACGCAGTATTTT. Protein sequence: CASSLLAGGPNTQYF.

This clonotype has just a few counts. This chain links TRBV27 with TRBJ2-7, with 11 bases that match TRBD1. Germline-derived CDR1 and CDR2 are MNHEY and SMNVEV (reference sequence). The length of the CDR3 is 15 residues. The trim removed 3 bases at V and 0 bases at J, leaving 1 base unmatched. The CDR3 spells CASSFGQGASYEQYF. CDR3 DNA sequence: TGTGCCAGCAGTTTCGGACAGGGGGCCTCCTACGAGCAGTACTTC.

This clonotype was counted at least ten times. The chain couples TRBV7-2 to TRBJ2-7; 11 positions agree with TRBD2. V shed 2 bases and J 5 bases; nucleotides not matched to a gene: 11. This CDR3 contains 17 residues. CDR1 and CDR2 (germline): SGHTA, FQGNSA. The CDR3 bases are TGTGCCAGCAGCTTATTGGGGGCTAGCGGGAGGTCCCACGAGCAGTACTTC. This gives the protein CASSLLGASGRSHEQYF. Together with reference TRBV7-2 and TRBJ2-7, the CDR3 gives the full variable domain: GAGVSQSPSNKVTEKGKDVELRCDPISGHTALYWYRQSLGQGLEFLIYFQGNSAPDKSGLPSDRFSAERTGGSVSTLTIQRTQQEDSAVYLCASSLLGASGRSHEQYFGPGTRLTVT.

This clonotype showed up many times. The CDR3 loop is CASSLQGEETQYF. CDR3 bases: TGTGCCAGCAGCTTGCAGGGTGAAGAGACCCAGTACTTC. The chain has TRBV7-2 and TRBJ2-5; D is possibly TRBD1 (5 bases). The CDR3 is made up of 13 amino acids. V lost 3 bases to trimming and J lost 3 bases, with 8 bases between them. Germline V lookup: CDR1 SGHTA, CDR2 FQGNSA.

This clonotype was detected a few times. The chain combines TRBV5-5 with TRBJ1-4; 7 nucleotides match TRBD1. The CDR3 consists of 16 residues. Germline loops: CDR1 SGHKS, CDR2 YYEKEE (reference sequence). Germline trimming cut 0 bases from V and 13 bases from J; bases unmatched to any gene: 15. The DNA for the CDR3 is TGTGCCAGCAGCTTGGAGGGGGGACAGTCCCTCGCCCGACTGTTTTTT. Translation gives CASSLEGGQSLARLFF.

This clonotype was observed a handful of times. This rearrangement joins TRBV6-1 to TRBJ1-4; 8 positions agree with TRBD1. The CDR3 has 14 amino acids. V gave up 8 bases and J gave up 0 bases; unmatched junction bases: 2. The V gene's germline CDR1 is MNHNS and CDR2 SASEGT. CDR3 DNA sequence: TGTGCCAGCCAGGGGGCTGCAACTAATGAAAAACTGTTTTTT. Translation gives CASQGAATNEKLFF.

For this clonotype: A junction end diverges from the germline sequence, so it may reflect a read error. CDR3 nucleotide sequence: TGTGCCACCAGCCAAACCGGGACTAGCGCTACCGGGGAGCTGTTTTTT. This gives the protein CATSQTGTSATGELFF. The chain links TRBV4-2 to TRBJ2-2; 10 bases fit TRBD2. The CDR3 totals 16 residues. The V gene's germline CDR1 is LGHNA and CDR2 YNFKEQ.

This chain connects TRBV30 to TRBJ1-1; perhaps TRBD1 as D (5 bases). The CDR3 consists of 13 residues. Trimming removed 1 base at V and 10 bases at J, with 16 bases between. Looked up from germline, CDR1 is GTSNPN and CDR2 is SVGIG (reference sequence). CDR3 coding DNA: TGTGCCTGGAGTGGAGGCCCGTTCCAGGGAGCTTTCTTT. Encoded protein: CAWSGGPFQGAFF.

There are many counts of this clonotype. This chain joins TRBV20-1 and TRBJ2-1; D is unclear. V was clipped by 2 bases and J by 0 bases, with 14 bases between them. CDR3 length: 16 amino acids. Germline lookup yields CDR1 DFQATT and CDR2 SNEGSKA (reference sequence). The CDR3 protein is CSARHPRQSSYNEQFF. The CDR3 DNA follows: TGCAGTGCTAGACATCCTAGGCAGAGCTCCTACAATGAGCAGTTCTTC.